These 7 T cell receptor beta chains were all obtained from the same sample, sequenced in a study of blood T cell repertoires in COVID-19. The method was immunoSEQ multiplex PCR; TCRdb's version includes in-frame clones alone and lacks a portion of them. The profile shows about 230,000 clones, more than 70% of them singletons. The sequenced sample was PBMCs or T cells enriched from blood (not recorded which). The receptors were sampled from a woman aged 40 to 50 with acute COVID-19.

This sequence joins TRBV15 and TRBJ1-5; perhaps TRBD1 as D (6 bases). The CDR3 extends over 13 amino acids. Trimming cost V 5 bases and J 9 bases, with 14 bases left between them. The V gene's germline CDR1 is LNHNV and CDR2 YYDKDF (reference sequence). CDR3 DNA: TGTGCCACCAGCGCGGGGGCCTGGAGGCCCCAGCATTTT. Its protein is CATSAGAWRPQHF.

The chain uses TRBV7-2 and TRBJ1-2, with D perhaps matching TRBD1 (6 bases). The CDR3 contains 14 residues. Deletions cut 5 bases from V and 8 bases from J, with 18 bases between. Germline V lookup: CDR1 SGHTA, CDR2 FQGNSA. The CDR3 DNA reads as TGTGCCAGCAGCACACCCGCAGGGGCGGAGGGCTACACCTTC. Translating gives CASSTPAGAEGYTF.

This chain links TRBV6-1 with TRBJ2-1, with 7 bases that match TRBD1. Germline V gene lookup returns CDR1 MNHNS and CDR2 SASEGT. There are 15 residues in the CDR3. V gave up 2 bases and J gave up 2 bases; unmatched junction bases: 3. In nucleotides, the CDR3 is TGTGCCAGCAGTGAAACAGGGGTTCCCTACAATGAGCAGTTCTTC. Amino acids: CASSETGVPYNEQFF.

The CDR3 DNA follows: TGCAGCGTTGGCTTCAGCGGGGTCTACAATGAGCAGTTCTTC. It codes for CSVGFSGVYNEQFF. The chain carries TRBV29-1 and TRBJ2-1, with 7 bases lining up with TRBD2. The CDR3 extends over 14 amino acids. Germline V lookup: CDR1 SQVTM, CDR2 ANQGSEA. V dropped 4 bases and J dropped 3; count of bases not matched to a gene: 6.

The rearrangement joins TRBV18 to TRBJ1-6, with D perhaps matching TRBD1 (6 bases). Per the germline V gene, CDR1 is KGHSH and CDR2 is LQKENI. The CDR3 length is 15 residues. V lost 0 bases and J 5 bases, leaving 8 bases between the germline ends. CDR3 amino acids: CASSPPTGDNSPLHF. The CDR3 nucleotides are TGTGCCAGCTCACCACCGACAGGAGATAATTCACCCCTCCACTTT.

The DNA for the CDR3 is TGCGCCAGCACCAAGACGGACAATCGCAATCAGCCCCAGCATTTT. Translated: CASTKTDNRNQPQHF. The V gene is TRBV10-1, the J gene TRBJ1-5; D perhaps matches TRBD1 (5 bases). Trimming shortened V by 7 bases and J by 2 bases, and 15 bases separated the two germline ends. The germline V gene encodes CDR1 WNHNN and CDR2 SYGVQD (reference sequence). CDR3 size: 15 residues.

Only a few counts were recorded for this clone. Within the sample, other DNA sequences also encode this same CDR3. J is TRBJ1-5 and V is TRBV29-1; 7 nucleotides line up with TRBD1. The length of the CDR3 is 12 residues. Germline V gene sequence: CDR1 SQVTM, CDR2 ANQGSEA. Unmatched junction bases numbered 3, after V lost 6 bases and J lost 4 bases. For the CDR3, the DNA is TGCAGCGTGGGGGGACAGAATCAGCCCCAGCATTTT. Translation: CSVGGQNQPQHF.